This entry features one TCR beta chain sequence. This clone was seen once. What this receptor recognizes is not known. No qualities accompany the bases; no much larger clone lies one base away. TCRbeta CDR3 regions were amplified from genomic DNA using the immunoSEQ Assay, a bias-controlled multiplex PCR. Per the original workflow: Nucleated cell counts per sample were estimated from amplification of reference gene primers within the assay. To quantify the absolute abundance of each unique TCRbeta CDR3 rearrangement, sequence reads were collapsed and filtered. For each sample, productive Simpson clonality was calculated as the square root of Simpson's diversity index over productive rearrangements. The table was pulled from immuneACCESS by TCRdb, which kept in-frame rearrangements only. Such tables lose some clones; where checked, under half of the loss comes from unresolved V genes, and the rest has no known cause. V and J calls and clone size are given by that table; D and trimming were obtained from the DNA. The sample table records roughly 400,000 clones; over 75% of these occur just once. Approximately 1.5% of the sample goes to the ten largest clones.

The CDR3 spans 14 residues, from the cysteine through the phenylalanine. The read is trimmed to its CDR3 DNA, 42 bases read in frame from base 1. V ends up 6 bases short and J 7 bases short, with an unmatched junction base count of 4. CDR1 and CDR2 (SGHAT, FQNNGV) derive from the germline V gene. These data are taken from a study of blood T cell repertoires in COVID-19 (dated by TCRdb to about 2020). Describing the broader study: The collaborator samples originated in the United States, Italy and Spain and spanned the acute and convalescent phases of COVID-19. The material from the prospective study consisted of cDNA or gDNA derived from T cells, B-cell-depleted T cells, or PBMCs. The dataset comprised deeply sampled blood TCRbeta repertoires from subjects exposed to, actively infected with, or recovered from COVID-19. The repertoires were made available in a free public database intended to serve as a resource for research on the immune response to SARS-CoV-2. Samples came from the ongoing ImmuneRACE study (first 160 participants) plus 1,254 subjects from 6 global collaborators. The sample metadata nearly always contained a de-identified subject ID, COVID-19 status, age in years and sex. Where available, HLA class I and class II types were taken from metadata supplied by the sample provider and were not determined by assay-based typing. On the study overall, not on this receptor specifically: How much clinical and demographic metadata was included differed by source and by participant, and the metadata was provided uncurated.

Participants in the prospective study were enrolled through a virtual design, were aged about 18 to 100 years, and lived in roughly 25 United States geographic areas. In the prospective study, participants were assigned to cohorts based on the clinical history participants reported in a screening survey and a study questionnaire. Exposed participants had been in contact with someone with a PCR-confirmed or clinician-diagnosed COVID-19 case within 2 weeks of study entry. In the prospective study, mobile phlebotomists collected whole blood, serum and a nasopharyngeal or oropharyngeal swab from each participant. Participants in the prospective study had the option to provide additional blood draws and questionnaires over an approximately two-month period. Before DNA extraction, blood samples from the prospective study were shipped at room temperature or frozen.

The chain couples TRBV11-2 to TRBJ1-4, with 11 central nucleotides matching TRBD1. Material: PBMCs or T cells enriched from blood (not recorded which). The sequence was obtained from a woman younger than 35 who had been exposed to COVID-19. The nucleotides read TGTGCCAGCAGTACCGGGACAGGGGGTGAAAAACTGTTTTTT. The resulting protein is CASSTGTGGEKLFF.